The 24 T cell receptor beta chains listed next were all sequenced from one sample in a study of blood T cell repertoires in COVID-19 (dated by TCRdb to 2018 to 2021). To prepare the library, the immunoSEQ multiplex PCR assay was applied. Sourced from immuneACCESS, this table was stored by TCRdb with only in-frame sequences that have V and J called. A share of the clones is absent; for the studies checked, an unresolved V gene accounts for under half, and the remainder has no known explanation. Across this sample there are some 130,000 clones, with around nine tenths seen only once. The ten largest make up around 3.8% of the sample. What was sequenced was peripheral blood. The source of these receptors is a man aged 50 or older with active COVID-19.

The J gene is TRBJ2-2, the V gene TRBV28, with a possible D match to TRBD1 (6 bases). There are 15 residues in the CDR3. From germline, CDR1 is MDHEN and CDR2 SYDVKM. V lost 3 bases and J lost 3, with 11 bases in between. This CDR3 reads CASSFLSGDTGELFF. CDR3 DNA sequence: TGTGCCAGCAGTTTCTTGTCAGGGGACACCGGGGAGCTGTTTTTT.

This clone was observed a few times. The rearrangement joins TRBV6-2 or TRBV6-3 to TRBJ1-5; D gene ambiguous. CDR3 length: 15 amino acids. The V end was cut by 6 bases, the J end by 5 bases, with 17 bases between. In germline, CDR1 is MNHEY, CDR2 SVGEGT. The DNA for the CDR3 is TGTGCCAGCAGCCGAAGGCAGGCCAGCTATCAGCCCCAGCATTTT. This translates into CASSRRQASYQPQHF.

This chain links TRBV21-1 with TRBJ2-1; TRBD2, the table's D call, was not compared with the DNA. TRBV21-1 is described as a pseudogene. CDR3 length equals 15 residues. CDR3: CASRFLGLAANEQFF. The CDR3 DNA reads TGTGCCAGCAGATTCCTCGGACTAGCGGCCAATGAGCAGTTCTTC.

CDR3: CAIQRDTTFYEQYF. The CDR3 coding sequence is TGTGCCATTCAGAGGGACACCACTTTCTACGAGCAGTACTTC. The chain is built from TRBV2 and TRBJ2-7, with D possibly being TRBD1 (6 bases). The germline V and J ends were trimmed by 10 bases and 3 bases, with 19 bases remaining between them. Germline V CDR1 and CDR2: SNHLY, FYNNEI. The CDR3 is made up of 14 amino acids.

The chain has TRBV27 and TRBJ2-1; 8 nucleotides match TRBD1. Trimming at V came to 6 bases and at J to 7 bases, leaving 5 bases not matched to a gene. The CDR3 runs to 13 residues. Germline V lookup: CDR1 MNHEY, CDR2 SMNVEV (reference sequence). The CDR3, as DNA: TGTGCCAGCAGAGGACAGGGTTTAAATGAGCAGTTCTTC. Residues: CASRGQGLNEQFF.

This chain connects TRBV7-8 to TRBJ2-1; 14 bases are shared with TRBD2. Germline lookup yields CDR1 SGHVS and CDR2 FQNEAQ. This CDR3 has 17 amino acids. Germline trimming cut 5 bases from V and 3 bases from J; bases unmatched to any gene: 6. The CDR3, as DNA: TGTGCCAGCAGCGCGACTAGCGGGGGGGCAAGCTACAATGAGCAGTTCTTC. Amino acid sequence: CASSATSGGASYNEQFF.

Only one count was recorded for this clone. The V call is TRBV6-6, the J call TRBJ1-3; perhaps TRBD1 as D (5 bases). The CDR3 length is 16 residues. V lost 0 bases and J lost 8, with 17 bases in between. Germline CDR1 and CDR2: MNHNY and SVGAGI (reference sequence). The CDR3 nucleotides are TGTGCCAGCAGTTACTCGATATGGGGCGCGGGGGACACCATATATTTT. Protein: CASSYSIWGAGDTIYF.

The chain carries TRBV5-1 and TRBJ1-4, with a possible D match to TRBD1 (6 bases). The germline V gene has CDR1 SGHRS and CDR2 YFSETQ. The CDR3 has 15 amino acids. Trimming stripped 4 bases from V and 4 bases from J, with 14 bases between. Here the CDR3 reads CASSVQGSDNEKLFF. CDR3 coding DNA: TGCGCCAGCAGCGTACAGGGTTCGGATAATGAAAAACTGTTTTTT.

The chain couples TRBV5-1 to TRBJ2-3; 14 bases line up with TRBD2. The CDR3 is 18 amino acids. V was pared by 4 bases and J by 0 bases, with 7 bases of the junction left unmatched. CDR1 and CDR2 (germline): SGHRS, YFSETQ. The CDR3 sequence: CASSPGTSGGLSTDTQYF. As DNA, the CDR3 is TGCGCCAGCAGCCCTGGGACTAGCGGGGGACTTAGCACAGATACGCAGTATTTT.

The V and J genes are TRBV7-9 and TRBJ2-5; no definite D call. V was pared by 2 bases and J by 0 bases, with 16 bases between. This CDR3 comprises 17 residues. Germline CDR1 reads SEHNR; CDR2 reads FQNEAQ (reference sequence). As DNA, the CDR3 is TGTGCCAGCAGCTTATCCCGTTCTGGGCCTTACCAAGAGACCCAGTACTTC. Amino acids: CASSLSRSGPYQETQYF. The full variable domain, its missing parts supplied by reference TRBV7-9 and TRBJ2-5, is DTGVSQNPRHKITKRGQNVTFRCDPISEHNRLYWYRQTLGQGPEFLTYFQNEAQLEKSRLLSDRFSAERPKGSFSTLEIQRTEQGDSAMYLCASSLSRSGPYQETQYFGPGTRLLVL.

This chain uses TRBV3-1 (or the pseudogene TRBV3-2) with TRBJ1-5; TRBD1 aligns across 8 bases. Germline trimming cut 3 bases from V and 5 bases from J; bases unmatched to any gene: 6. The germline CDR1 and CDR2 sequences are LGHDT and YNNKEL (reference sequence). The CDR3 loop spans 15 amino acids. This CDR3 reads CASSHGTGEDQPQHF. The CDR3 DNA reads TGTGCCAGCAGCCACGGGACAGGTGAGGATCAGCCCCAGCATTTT.

V is TRBV2 and J is TRBJ1-6; D remains unclear. The CDR3 sequence is 15 residues long. Germline V gene data show CDR1 as SNHLY and CDR2 as FYNNEI. V was pared by 6 bases and J by 9 bases, with 18 bases between. Written as DNA, the CDR3 is TGTGCCAGCAGCCCCCTGTCGGGTAGCGGTTCACCCCTCCACTTT. This gives the protein CASSPLSGSGSPLHF.

This rearrangement joins TRBV6-4 to TRBJ2-2; maybe TRBD2 (5 bases). In germline, CDR1 is MRHNA, CDR2 SNTAGT. The CDR3 has 15 amino acids. V gave up 6 bases and J gave up 6 bases, with 17 bases separating them. This chain's CDR3 is CASSAQSSTPGELFF. CDR3 nucleotides: TGTGCCAGCAGCGCCCAATCTAGCACTCCCGGGGAGCTGTTTTTT.

The CDR3: CATRRWASGEDTQYF. The DNA for the CDR3 is TGTGCCACCCGGAGGTGGGCTAGCGGGGAGGATACGCAGTATTTT. J is TRBJ2-3 and V is TRBV19; 9 bases align to TRBD2. The CDR3 covers 15 residues. J was trimmed by 6 bases and V by 10 bases; bases with no gene match: 14. CDR1 and CDR2 from the germline V gene are LNHDA and SQIVND (reference sequence).

This sequence joins TRBV29-1 and TRBJ1-2; tentatively, D is TRBD1 (5 bases). Germline V lookup: CDR1 SQVTM, CDR2 ANQGSEA. This CDR3 spans 14 amino acids. V lost 4 bases to trimming and J lost 6 bases, with 18 bases between them. The CDR3 coding sequence is TGCAGCGTTGTCGCGGCAGGGAAAATGAATGGCTACACCTTC. This sequence encodes CSVVAAGKMNGYTF. The full variable domain, with the rest looked up from reference TRBV29-1 and TRBJ1-2, is SAVISQKPSRDICQRGTSLTIQCQVDSQVTMMFWYRQQPGQSLTLIATANQGSEATYESGFVIDKFPISRPNLTFSTLTVSNMSPEDSSIYLCSVVAAGKMNGYTFGSGTRLTVV.

A single count supports this clone. The chain uses TRBV14 and TRBJ2-7; tentative D call: TRBD1 (7 bases). V was clipped by 4 bases and J by 6 bases, with 13 bases between them. Germline V lookup: CDR1 SGHDN, CDR2 FVKESK. The CDR3 consists of 13 residues. The CDR3 is CASSLTGRSEQYF. DNA for the CDR3: TGTGCCAGCAGCCTGACAGGGAGGAGCGAGCAGTACTTC.

The chain carries TRBV5-6 and TRBJ2-1, with a possible D match to TRBD1 (6 bases). Trimming took off 7 bases at V and 1 base at J, with 6 bases between the two ends. The V gene's germline CDR1 is SGHDT and CDR2 YYEEEE. This CDR3 region has 12 residues. The CDR3 bases are TGTGCCAGCGGACAGTCCTACAATGAGCAGTTCTTC. As protein: CASGQSYNEQFF.

The chain links TRBV25-1 to TRBJ1-1; 7 positions match TRBD1. CDR3 length: 15 amino acids. The trim removed 6 bases at V and 6 bases at J, leaving 13 bases unmatched. Per germline, CDR1 MGHDK and CDR2 SYGVNS. The CDR3 coding sequence is TGTGCCAGCAGCAGGGGGAGAAACAGGGGACCTGAAGCTTTCTTT. As protein: CASSRGRNRGPEAFF.

The chain employs TRBV4-1 and TRBJ2-7; 7 positions match TRBD2. This CDR3 is built from 13 residues. CDR1 MGHRA and CDR2 YSYEKL come from the germline V gene. The junction had 3 bases not matched to a gene; V was cut back by 1 base and J by 6 bases. CDR3 amino acids: CASSQAGTTEQYF. CDR3 sequence (DNA): TGCGCCAGCAGCCAAGCCGGGACTACCGAGCAGTACTTC.

The rearrangement links TRBV2 to TRBJ1-5, with 11 positions matching TRBD1. The CDR3 consists of 15 residues. V lost 8 bases to trimming and J lost 7 bases; unmatched junction nucleotides: 10. Germline loops: CDR1 SNHLY, CDR2 FYNNEI. The CDR3 loop is CASGRTGGLKQPQHF. CDR3 nucleotides: TGTGCCAGCGGGAGGACAGGGGGCTTAAAGCAGCCCCAGCATTTT.

This clone was seen only a few times. This sequence joins TRBV29-1 and TRBJ1-1; 7 bases align to TRBD1. The length of the CDR3 is 13 residues. Germline V gene lookup returns CDR1 SQVTM and CDR2 ANQGSEA. Unmatched junction bases numbered 7, after V lost 7 bases and J lost 2 bases. CDR3 coding DNA: TGCAGCGCCCTGGACAGGTTCAACACTGAAGCTTTCTTT. It specifies CSALDRFNTEAFF. The full variable domain, with the rest looked up from reference TRBV29-1 and TRBJ1-1, is SAVISQKPSRDICQRGTSLTIQCQVDSQVTMMFWYRQQPGQSLTLIATANQGSEATYESGFVIDKFPISRPNLTFSTLTVSNMSPEDSSIYLCSALDRFNTEAFFGQGTRLTVV.

The V and J genes are TRBV5-4 and TRBJ2-3; 12 bases are shared with TRBD2. V dropped 5 bases and J dropped 3; count of bases not matched to a gene: 7. This CDR3 comprises 16 residues. Germline CDR1 is SGHNT and CDR2 is YYREEE (reference sequence). The CDR3 DNA reads TGTGCCAGCAGTTACAGACTAGCGGGAGATACAGATACGCAGTATTTT. Residues: CASSYRLAGDTDTQYF.

The chain couples TRBV14 to TRBJ1-5, with TRBD1 matching 8 bases. The V and J ends lost 5 bases and 5 bases, in that order; junction bases with no gene match: 5. The CDR3 runs 14 residues. The germline CDR1 and CDR2 sequences are SGHDN and FVKESK. The CDR3 spells CASSWTGLDQPQHF. The CDR3, as DNA: TGTGCCAGCAGCTGGACAGGGTTGGATCAGCCCCAGCATTTT.

The chain recombines TRBV29-1 with TRBJ2-3; 10 bases map to TRBD2. This CDR3 has 15 amino acids. Germline trimming cut 8 bases from V and 6 bases from J; bases unmatched to any gene: 14. Per germline, CDR1 SQVTM and CDR2 ANQGSEA. The CDR3 sequence: CSSRKAGGPRDTQYF. In DNA form, the CDR3 reads TGCAGCTCGAGAAAAGCGGGGGGGCCTAGGGATACGCAGTATTTT.